This T cell receptor (beta chain) was captured by sequencing in a study of T cells after yellow fever vaccination. Study-level information: Any fraction with a low cell number was prepared using SMART-Seq v4 Ultra Low Input. Study outcomes and limitations: Post-booster reappearance was seen for most primary-vaccination clones (nearly 97% CD4, about 90% CD8).

To note about this clonotype: Its antigen is as yet unknown.

TCR cDNA, made by 5'RACE template switching, carried an added universal primer site and UMIs. One entry per CDR3 protein, called by TCRdb with MiXCR from the 5' RACE reads. This table has about 320,000 distinct CDR3 sequences, about 10% appearing once. The V end lost 2 bases, the J end lost 3 bases, and 3 bases lay between the germline ends. This CDR3 has 13 amino acids. Per germline, CDR1 SGDLS and CDR2 YYNGEE. The chain combines TRBV9 with TRBJ1-6, with D hard to call. Specimen: CD4+ T cells sorted from PBMCs, collected 45 days after the yellow fever booster vaccination. The clonotype comes from a man aged 18-30 years who received the YFV17D yellow fever vaccine. In nucleotides, the CDR3 is TGTGCCAGCAGCGTGGGCTATAATTCACCCCTCCACTTT. Translating it yields CASSVGYNSPLHF.